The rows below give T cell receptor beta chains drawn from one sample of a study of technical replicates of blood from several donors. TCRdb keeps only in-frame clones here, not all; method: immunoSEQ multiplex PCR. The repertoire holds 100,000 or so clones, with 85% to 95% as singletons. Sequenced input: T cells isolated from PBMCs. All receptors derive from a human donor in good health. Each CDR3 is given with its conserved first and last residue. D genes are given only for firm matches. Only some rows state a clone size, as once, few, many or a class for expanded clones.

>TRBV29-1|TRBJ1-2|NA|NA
CSVDRELYGYTF
TGCAGCGTTGACAGGGAACTCTATGGCTACACCTTC
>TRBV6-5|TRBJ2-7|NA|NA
CASSYGPVGEQYF
TGTGCCAGCAGTTACGGGCCCGTGGGCGAGCAGTACTTC
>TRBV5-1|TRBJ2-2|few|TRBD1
CASKRDSTNGELFF
TGCGCCAGCAAACGGGACAGTACGAACGGGGAGCTGTTTTTT
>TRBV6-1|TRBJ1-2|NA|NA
CASKDGFRGNTF
TGTGCCAGCAAGGACGGATTCCGGGGAAACACCTTC
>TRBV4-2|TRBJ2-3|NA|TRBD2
CASSQGLGPTDTQYF
TGTGCCAGCAGCCAGGGACTAGGGCCCACAGATACGCAGTATTTT
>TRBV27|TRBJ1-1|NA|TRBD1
CASSFNRGTEAFF
TGTGCCAGCAGTTTTAACAGGGGCACTGAAGCTTTCTTT
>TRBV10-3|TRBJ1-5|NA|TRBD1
CATQRDRGNQPQHF
TGTGCCACACAACGGGACAGGGGTAATCAGCCCCAGCATTTT
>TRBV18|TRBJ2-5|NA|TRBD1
CASSRGTGIETQYF
TGTGCCAGCTCGCGCGGGACAGGGATAGAGACCCAGTACTTC
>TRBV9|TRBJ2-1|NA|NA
CASSVVTRYNEQFF
TGTGCCAGCAGCGTAGTGACACGCTACAATGAGCAGTTCTTC
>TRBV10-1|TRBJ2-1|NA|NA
CASSGPGYNEQFF
TGCGCCAGCAGTGGACCAGGGTACAATGAGCAGTTCTTC
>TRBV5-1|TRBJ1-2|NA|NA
CASSANTYGYTF
TGCGCCAGCAGCGCAAACACCTATGGCTACACCTTC
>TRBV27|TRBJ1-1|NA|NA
CASSYLTGTEAFF
TGTGCCAGCAGTTACCTAACGGGCACTGAAGCTTTCTTT
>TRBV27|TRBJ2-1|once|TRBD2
CASSLAGGAYNEQFF
TGTGCCAGCAGCCTAGCGGGAGGGGCCTACAATGAGCAGTTCTTC
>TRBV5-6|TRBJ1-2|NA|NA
CASSLGGGFDYGYTF
TGTGCCAGCAGCTTGGGAGGAGGGTTCGACTATGGCTACACCTTC
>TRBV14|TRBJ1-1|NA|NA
CASSRHDGWTEAFF
TGTGCCAGCAGCCGACATGATGGTTGGACTGAAGCTTTCTTT
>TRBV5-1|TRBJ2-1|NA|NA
CASSLQGPQNEQFF
TGCGCCAGCAGCTTGCAGGGCCCTCAGAATGAGCAGTTCTTC
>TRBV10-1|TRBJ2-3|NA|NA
CASSDPGSDTQYF
TGCGCCAGCAGTGACCCAGGATCAGATACGCAGTATTTT
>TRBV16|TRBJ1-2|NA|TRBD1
CASSHTDRAVYGYTF
TGTGCCAGCAGCCATACCGACAGGGCAGTTTATGGCTACACCTTC
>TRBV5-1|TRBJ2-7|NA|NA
CASSLHLGAREQYF
TGCGCCAGCAGCCTACATTTGGGGGCGAGGGAGCAGTACTTC
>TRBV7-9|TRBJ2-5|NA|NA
CASSLAAEETQYF
TGTGCCAGCAGCTTAGCGGCGGAAGAGACCCAGTACTTC